This T cell receptor beta chain was found in a study of a mutant IDH1 vaccine in newly diagnosed glioma. Study-level information: Former treatment meant radiotherapy, temozolomide, or both; the majority had gotten both.

Study-wide results and caveats: In about 94% of patients, immune responses induced by the vaccine occurred.

Unmatched junction bases numbered 2, after V lost 1 base and J lost 4 bases. The germline CDR1 and CDR2 sequences are LGHNA and YSLEER. The CDR3 is 14 residues long. Of note for this clone: No antigen is known for it.

The method was immunoSEQ multiplex PCR; TCRdb's version includes in-frame clones alone and lacks a portion of them. Of roughly 54,000 clones detected, approximately 81% appear once; the ten largest clones hold roughly 4%. Time point: week 35, safety follow-up. It was 300 ug of mutant IDH1 20-mer peptide that made up each vaccine dose, given with topical imiquimod. This rearrangement joins TRBV4-3 to TRBJ2-3; 7 nucleotides agree with TRBD1. This receptor was obtained from a woman aged 18-29 years with glioma. The source material was PBMCs, sampled from a glioma patient whose treatment included an IDH1 peptide vaccine. CDR3 sequence (DNA): TGCGCCAGCAGCCAAGGACAGGGCCCAGATACGCAGTATTTT. This sequence encodes CASSQGQGPDTQYF.